This T cell receptor beta chain was retrieved from a study of T cells in Graves' hyperthyroidism and ophthalmopathy. Uncontrolled infection, other autoimmune disease, pregnancy or lactation led to exclusion. Germline V gives CDR1 SQVTM, CDR2 ANQGSEA. Between the trimmed V and J ends, which lost 8 bases and 0 bases, there was a span of 8 bases. This CDR3 has 11 amino acids. TCR beta CDR3 regions were amplified from RNA transcripts. With the HTBI primer set, the TCR CDR3 went through a first round of RT-PCR. TCRdb used MiXCR to reprocess the multiplex PCR reads, holding one entry per CDR3 protein. The sample comprises 500,000 to 600,000 distinct CDR3 sequences, 46% of which are singletons, and over 15% rests with the top ten.

The chain links TRBV29-1 to TRBJ2-7; D is unclear. Sequenced material: peripheral blood or thyroid tissue (not recorded which). The source is an adult woman with Graves' disease, either hyperthyroidism or ophthalmopathy (not recorded which). The CDR3 reads CSLSPSYEQYF. In DNA form, the CDR3 reads TGCAGCTTAAGCCCCTCCTACGAGCAGTACTTC.